A selection of T cell receptor beta chains follows, all from one sample in a study of PD-1 blockade in classical Hodgkin lymphoma. Profiling relied on immunoSEQ multiplex PCR, and the TCRdb table lists in-frame clones only, not all of them. This sample has thousands of clones; roughly 89% occur once, and the top ten carry roughly 1.7%. Sequenced material: CD4+ T cells from blood, taken at baseline. Source of these receptors: a human donor with classical Hodgkin lymphoma. CDR3s include the opening cysteine and the closing phenylalanine or tryptophan. The D gene is left open where the match is weak. Clone size, where shown, is once, few, many, or a class for clones that have expanded.

abundance: NA
d_gene: NA
j_gene: TRBJ2-5
v_gene: TRBV6-5
CDR3nt: TGTGCCAGCAGTGTAACTAACAGGGATAGGGAGACCCAGTACTTC
CDR3aa: CASSVTNRDRETQYF

abundance: NA
d_gene: TRBD2
j_gene: TRBJ2-1
v_gene: TRBV7-2
CDR3nt: TGTGCCAGCAGCTTACAAGCGGGGGGGGATGAGCAGTTCTTC
CDR3aa: CASSLQAGGDEQFF

abundance: NA
d_gene: NA
j_gene: TRBJ1-1
v_gene: TRBV10-3
CDR3nt: TGTGCCATCATGGGGAGAGCGGACACTGAAGCTTTCTTT
CDR3aa: CAIMGRADTEAFF

abundance: once
d_gene: TRBD1
j_gene: TRBJ2-2
v_gene: TRBV11-3
CDR3nt: TGTGCCAGCAGCAAACGCAAATCCGGGACAGGGGACCCCGGGGAGCTGTTTTTT
CDR3aa: CASSKRKSGTGDPGELFF

abundance: once
d_gene: TRBD2
j_gene: TRBJ2-7
v_gene: TRBV7-7
CDR3nt: TGTGCCAGCAGCTACCAGCGGGGTGATTACGAGCAGTACTTC
CDR3aa: CASSYQRGDYEQYF

abundance: NA
d_gene: TRBD2
j_gene: TRBJ2-3
v_gene: TRBV6-1
CDR3nt: TGTGCCAGCAACCTAGCGGGAGGACCCACAGATACGCAGTATTTT
CDR3aa: CASNLAGGPTDTQYF

abundance: NA
d_gene: TRBD2
j_gene: TRBJ2-1
v_gene: TRBV19
CDR3nt: TGTGCCAGTAGTATTGGGGGGACGGCGGGAGGCAATGAGCAGTTCTTC
CDR3aa: CASSIGGTAGGNEQFF

abundance: NA
d_gene: NA
j_gene: TRBJ1-4
v_gene: TRBV28
CDR3nt: TGTGCCAGCAGTTTATGGGCAGGTAGTAATGAAAAACTGTTTTTT
CDR3aa: CASSLWAGSNEKLFF

abundance: NA
d_gene: NA
j_gene: TRBJ1-2
v_gene: TRBV5-8
CDR3nt: TGTGCCAGCAGCTGGCCGGGGGACTACTATGGCTACACCTTC
CDR3aa: CASSWPGDYYGYTF

abundance: NA
d_gene: TRBD1
j_gene: TRBJ2-5
v_gene: TRBV5-1
CDR3nt: TGCGCCAGCAGCACCTGGACAGGGCGAGAGACCCAGTACTTC
CDR3aa: CASSTWTGRETQYF

abundance: NA
d_gene: NA
j_gene: TRBJ2-7
v_gene: TRBV5-6
CDR3nt: TGTGCCAGCAGCTTCATGGGCAGGATGTTACGCGAGCAGTACTTC
CDR3aa: CASSFMGRMLREQYF

abundance: few
d_gene: NA
j_gene: TRBJ1-3
v_gene: TRBV4-1
CDR3nt: TGCGCCAGCAGCCAGGTTGGACACGACTCTGGAAACACCATATATTTT
CDR3aa: CASSQVGHDSGNTIYF

abundance: NA
d_gene: NA
j_gene: TRBJ2-7
v_gene: TRBV27
CDR3nt: TGTGCCATCCCTAATAACGGGACAACTTCCTACGAGCAGTACTTC
CDR3aa: CAIPNNGTTSYEQYF

abundance: NA
d_gene: NA
j_gene: TRBJ1-2
v_gene: TRBV9
CDR3nt: TGTGCCAGCAGCGTAGGAGGCAACTATGGCTACACCTTC
CDR3aa: CASSVGGNYGYTF

abundance: NA
d_gene: NA
j_gene: TRBJ1-3
v_gene: TRBV5-1
CDR3nt: TGCGCTAGCAGCCCCACAGGGAACTCTGGAAACACCATATATTTT
CDR3aa: CASSPTGNSGNTIYF

abundance: NA
d_gene: TRBD1
j_gene: TRBJ1-5
v_gene: TRBV6-5
CDR3nt: TGTGCCAGCAGGTCGGGACAGCCTGATCAGCCCCAGCATTTT
CDR3aa: CASRSGQPDQPQHF

abundance: NA
d_gene: NA
j_gene: TRBJ2-3
v_gene: TRBV7-9
CDR3nt: TGTGCCAGCAGCTTAACTCATGCGGAGGATACGCAGTATTTT
CDR3aa: CASSLTHAEDTQYF

abundance: NA
d_gene: TRBD2
j_gene: TRBJ2-3
v_gene: TRBV5-5
CDR3nt: TGTGCCAGCAGCTCTGGACTAGCGGGAGTAGGCTGGAGAGATACGCAGTATTTT
CDR3aa: CASSSGLAGVGWRDTQYF

abundance: NA
d_gene: NA
j_gene: TRBJ1-2
v_gene: TRBV14
CDR3nt: TGTGCCAGCAGCCCAGCACTATGGGCTGGCTACACCTTC
CDR3aa: CASSPALWAGYTF

abundance: NA
d_gene: TRBD1
j_gene: TRBJ2-2
v_gene: TRBV5-6
CDR3nt: TGTGCCAGCAGCCAGGACAGGGGGCGCCGCACCGGGGAGCTGTTTTTT
CDR3aa: CASSQDRGRRTGELFF

abundance: once
d_gene: TRBD2
j_gene: TRBJ2-5
v_gene: TRBV6-1
CDR3nt: TGTGCCAGCAGTGCCCGTGGTAGCGGGAAGAGTCGGGAGACCCAGTACTTC
CDR3aa: CASSARGSGKSRETQYF

abundance: NA
d_gene: TRBD1
j_gene: TRBJ2-1
v_gene: TRBV29-1
CDR3nt: TGCAGCGCCAAGGGGGGGACAGGGACTTACAATGAGCAGTTCTTC
CDR3aa: CSAKGGTGTYNEQFF

abundance: NA
d_gene: NA
j_gene: TRBJ1-2
v_gene: TRBV18
CDR3nt: TGTGCCAGCTCACCACCGCAGGACAGAGGAAACTATGGCTACACCTTC
CDR3aa: CASSPPQDRGNYGYTF

abundance: NA
d_gene: TRBD1
j_gene: TRBJ2-7
v_gene: TRBV30
CDR3nt: TGTGCCTGGAGGAGGACAGGGACCCTCGGCGAGCAGTACTTC
CDR3aa: CAWRRTGTLGEQYF

abundance: NA
d_gene: NA
j_gene: TRBJ2-3
v_gene: TRBV7-7
CDR3nt: TGTGCCAGCAGCTTAGGTGTTAGCACAGATACGCAGTATTTT
CDR3aa: CASSLGVSTDTQYF

abundance: NA
d_gene: NA
j_gene: TRBJ1-1
v_gene: TRBV7-9
CDR3nt: TGTGCCAGCAGCTTTCAGGTCGTTAACACTGAAGCTTTCTTT
CDR3aa: CASSFQVVNTEAFF

abundance: NA
d_gene: TRBD2
j_gene: TRBJ2-3
v_gene: TRBV10-3
CDR3nt: TGTGCCATCAGTGACGGGACTAGCAAGGGAGATACGCAGTATTTT
CDR3aa: CAISDGTSKGDTQYF

abundance: few
d_gene: NA
j_gene: TRBJ1-1
v_gene: TRBV13
CDR3nt: TGTGCCAGCAGCTACCGGGACCGGTCGGCTGAAGCTTTCTTT
CDR3aa: CASSYRDRSAEAFF

abundance: NA
d_gene: TRBD2
j_gene: TRBJ2-5
v_gene: TRBV9
CDR3nt: TGTGCCAGCAGCCCCGGATGGGGACTAGCGAGGGAGACCCAGTACTTC
CDR3aa: CASSPGWGLARETQYF

abundance: NA
d_gene: TRBD1
j_gene: TRBJ1-1
v_gene: TRBV6-6
CDR3nt: TGTGCCAGCAGTTACAGGGGGCGAACTGAAGCTTTCTTT
CDR3aa: CASSYRGRTEAFF

abundance: NA
d_gene: NA
j_gene: TRBJ1-2
v_gene: TRBV18
CDR3nt: TGTGCCAGCTCACCATCCGATGCCTATGGCTACACCTTC
CDR3aa: CASSPSDAYGYTF

abundance: NA
d_gene: NA
j_gene: TRBJ2-7
v_gene: TRBV14
CDR3nt: TGTGCCAGCAGCGCAGGACAGACCTACGAGCAGTACTTC
CDR3aa: CASSAGQTYEQYF

abundance: NA
d_gene: NA
j_gene: TRBJ2-3
v_gene: TRBV5-1
CDR3nt: TGCGCCAGCAGCCAACCCTGGGACACAGATACGCAGTATTTT
CDR3aa: CASSQPWDTDTQYF

abundance: NA
d_gene: TRBD2
j_gene: TRBJ2-7
v_gene: TRBV11-2
CDR3nt: TGTGCCAGCAGCTTAGAAGGGCGGGGGTCCTACGAGCAGTACTTC
CDR3aa: CASSLEGRGSYEQYF

abundance: NA
d_gene: NA
j_gene: TRBJ2-2
v_gene: TRBV7-3
CDR3nt: TGTGCCAGCAGTTACAGGTCCGGCACCGGGGAGCTGTTTTTT
CDR3aa: CASSYRSGTGELFF

abundance: NA
d_gene: NA
j_gene: TRBJ2-2
v_gene: TRBV18
CDR3nt: TGTGCCAGCTCACCATCGGAGGGGCTCTTCAACACCGGGGAGCTGTTTTTT
CDR3aa: CASSPSEGLFNTGELFF

abundance: NA
d_gene: NA
j_gene: TRBJ2-1
v_gene: TRBV30
CDR3nt: TGTGCCTCCAATGAGCAGTTCTTC
CDR3aa: CASNEQFF

abundance: NA
d_gene: NA
j_gene: TRBJ1-2
v_gene: TRBV27
CDR3nt: TGTGCCAGCAGTTCCCGGACCGGACAATCTAACTATGGCTACACCTTC
CDR3aa: CASSSRTGQSNYGYTF

abundance: NA
d_gene: TRBD1
j_gene: TRBJ2-1
v_gene: TRBV15
CDR3nt: TGTGCCACCAGCAGAGATCGACAGGGGGCTAATGAGCAGTTCTTC
CDR3aa: CATSRDRQGANEQFF

abundance: NA
d_gene: TRBD1
j_gene: TRBJ1-6
v_gene: TRBV5-4
CDR3nt: TGTGCCAGCAGCCTAGGGACAGGGGTTTATAATTCACCCCTCCACTTT
CDR3aa: CASSLGTGVYNSPLHF

abundance: NA
d_gene: NA
j_gene: TRBJ1-3
v_gene: TRBV6-1
CDR3nt: TGTGCCAGTCAGGGGTCTGGAAACACCATATATTTT
CDR3aa: CASQGSGNTIYF

abundance: NA
d_gene: TRBD2
j_gene: TRBJ2-4
v_gene: TRBV14
CDR3nt: TGTGCCAGCAGTTCACTAGCGGACTTAGCCAAAAACATTCAGTACTTC
CDR3aa: CASSSLADLAKNIQYF

abundance: NA
d_gene: NA
j_gene: TRBJ2-5
v_gene: TRBV29-1
CDR3nt: TGCAGCGTTGGGCCCGCCGGGTTAGGGGAGACCCAGTACTTC
CDR3aa: CSVGPAGLGETQYF

abundance: few
d_gene: NA
j_gene: TRBJ1-6
v_gene: TRBV18
CDR3nt: TGTGCCAGCTCACCATTACACGGCTCACCCCTCCACTTT
CDR3aa: CASSPLHGSPLHF

abundance: NA
d_gene: NA
j_gene: TRBJ2-7
v_gene: TRBV23-1
CDR3nt: TGCGCCAGCAGGACCTCCGGGACCATAGAACTTAGCTCCTACGAGCAGTACTTC
CDR3aa: CASRTSGTIELSSYEQYF

abundance: NA
d_gene: NA
j_gene: TRBJ1-1
v_gene: TRBV7-8
CDR3nt: TGTGCCAGCAGCTTAGCCCGCGTGGGCGGAACTGAAGCTTTCTTT
CDR3aa: CASSLARVGGTEAFF

abundance: NA
d_gene: NA
j_gene: TRBJ1-1
v_gene: TRBV6-5
CDR3nt: TGTGCCAGCAGTTTCGGTGCCGGGAACACTGAAGCTTTCTTT
CDR3aa: CASSFGAGNTEAFF

abundance: NA
d_gene: TRBD1
j_gene: TRBJ1-3
v_gene: TRBV2
CDR3nt: TGTGCCAGCAGTGGGACAGGGAGTAGCACCATATATTTT
CDR3aa: CASSGTGSSTIYF